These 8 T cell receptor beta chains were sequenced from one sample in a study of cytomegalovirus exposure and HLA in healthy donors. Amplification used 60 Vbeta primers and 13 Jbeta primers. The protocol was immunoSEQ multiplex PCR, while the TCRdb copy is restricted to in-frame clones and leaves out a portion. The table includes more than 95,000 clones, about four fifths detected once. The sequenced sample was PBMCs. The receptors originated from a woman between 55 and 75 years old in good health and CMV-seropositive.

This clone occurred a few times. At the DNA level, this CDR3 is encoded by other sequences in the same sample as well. CDR3 sequence: CASSPRQGGYTF. CDR3 DNA: TGTGCCAGTAGTCCAAGACAGGGAGGCTACACCTTC. The genes are TRBV19 and TRBJ1-2, with 7 positions matching TRBD1. CDR1 and CDR2 (germline): LNHDA, SQIVND (reference sequence). The CDR3 runs to 12 residues. The V gene end was trimmed by 5 bases and the J gene end by 8 bases; junction bases not matched to a gene: 5.

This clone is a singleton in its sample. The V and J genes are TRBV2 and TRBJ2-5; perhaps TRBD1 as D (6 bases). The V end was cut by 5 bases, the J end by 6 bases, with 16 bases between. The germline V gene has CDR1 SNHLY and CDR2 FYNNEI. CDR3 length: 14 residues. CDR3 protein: CASSWTEPGQTQYF. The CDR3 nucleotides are TGTGCCAGCAGTTGGACAGAACCCGGTCAGACCCAGTACTTC.

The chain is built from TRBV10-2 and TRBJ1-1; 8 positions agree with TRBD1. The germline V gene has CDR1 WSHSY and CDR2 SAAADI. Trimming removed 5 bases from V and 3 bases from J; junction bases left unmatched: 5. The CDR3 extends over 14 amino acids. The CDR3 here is CASSSGTGYTEAFF. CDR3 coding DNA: TGCGCCAGCAGTTCCGGGACAGGATACACTGAAGCTTTCTTT.

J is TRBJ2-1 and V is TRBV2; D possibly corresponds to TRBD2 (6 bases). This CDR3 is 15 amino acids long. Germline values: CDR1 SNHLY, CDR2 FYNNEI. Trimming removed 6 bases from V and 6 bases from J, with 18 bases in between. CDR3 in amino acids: CASRGGRGEGNEQFF. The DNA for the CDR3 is TGTGCCAGCAGGGGGGGACGGGGTGAGGGCAATGAGCAGTTCTTC.

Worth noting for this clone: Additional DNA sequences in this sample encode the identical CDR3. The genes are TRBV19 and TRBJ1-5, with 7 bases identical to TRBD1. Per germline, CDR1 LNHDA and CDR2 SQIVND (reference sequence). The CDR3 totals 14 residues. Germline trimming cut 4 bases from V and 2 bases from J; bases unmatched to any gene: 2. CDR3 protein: CASSSTGGNQPQHF. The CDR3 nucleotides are TGTGCCAGTAGTAGTACAGGGGGCAATCAGCCCCAGCATTTT.

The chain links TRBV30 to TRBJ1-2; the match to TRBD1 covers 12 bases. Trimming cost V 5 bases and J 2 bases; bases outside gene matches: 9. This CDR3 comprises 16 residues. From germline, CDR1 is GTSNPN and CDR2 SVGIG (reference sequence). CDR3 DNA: TGTGCCTGGTACAGGGACAGGGGGCTTGGGAACTATGGCTACACCTTC. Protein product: CAWYRDRGLGNYGYTF. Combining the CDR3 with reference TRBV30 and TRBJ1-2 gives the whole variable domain SQTIHQWPATLVQPVGSPLSLECTVEGTSNPNLYWYRQAAGRGLQLLFYSVGIGQISSEVPQNLSASRPQDRQFILSSKKLLLSDSGFYLCAWYRDRGLGNYGYTFGSGTRLTVV.

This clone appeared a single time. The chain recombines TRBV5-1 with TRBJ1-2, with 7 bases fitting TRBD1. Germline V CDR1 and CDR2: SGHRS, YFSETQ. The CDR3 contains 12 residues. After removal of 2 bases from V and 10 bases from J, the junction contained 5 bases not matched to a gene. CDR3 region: CASSFTQGTYTF. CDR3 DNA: TGCGCCAGCAGCTTCACACAGGGGACCTACACCTTC.

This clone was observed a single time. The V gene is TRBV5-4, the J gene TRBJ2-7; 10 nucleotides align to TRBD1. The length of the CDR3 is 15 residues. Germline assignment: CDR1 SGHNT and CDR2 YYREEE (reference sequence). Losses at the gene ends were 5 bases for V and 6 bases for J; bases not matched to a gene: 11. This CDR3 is CASSSWDRGPPEQYF. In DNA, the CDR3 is TGTGCCAGCAGTTCCTGGGACAGGGGTCCCCCCGAGCAGTACTTC.